The 18 T cell receptor beta chains listed next were all sequenced from one sample in a study of T cells in Graves' hyperthyroidism and ophthalmopathy. The CDR3 regions of TCR beta were amplified from RNA transcripts. HTBI primers were used for first-round RT-PCR of the TCR CDR3. Each CDR3 protein gets one entry after TCRdb re-called the multiplex PCR reads with MiXCR. The repertoire consists of 200,000 to 250,000 distinct CDR3 sequences, with roughly 15% occurring once and the leading ten covering about 29%. The sequencing input was blood. These receptors came from a young woman with Graves' ophthalmopathy.

This clonotype was picked up many times. The chain links TRBV2 to TRBJ1-1, with no clear D. CDR3 length: 14 amino acids. V lost 2 bases and J lost 2, with 9 bases in between. Germline lookup yields CDR1 SNHLY and CDR2 FYNNEI. In DNA, the CDR3 is TGTGCCAGCAGTGAACTGGGTCCCAACACTGAAGCTTTCTTT. Its translation: CASSELGPNTEAFF. The full variable domain, its missing parts supplied by reference TRBV2 and TRBJ1-1, is EPEVTQTPSHQVTQMGQEVILRCVPISNHLYFYWYRQILGQKVEFLVSFYNNEISEKSEIFDDQFSVERPDGSNFTLKIRSTKLEDSAMYFCASSELGPNTEAFFGQGTRLTVV.

This clonotype was picked up many times. The chain combines TRBV6-6 with TRBJ1-3; D is ambiguous. The CDR3 is 16 amino acids. The germline V gene encodes CDR1 MNHNY and CDR2 SVGAGI (reference sequence). With 2 bases removed from V and 0 bases from J, the gap between germline ends came to 11 bases. CDR3 bases: TGTGCCAGCAGTTACCCGACACTCAGCTCTGGAAACACCATATATTTT. Its protein product is CASSYPTLSSGNTIYF.

This clonotype was observed many times. CDR3 amino acids: CASSFDRPRRLTNEKLFF. CDR3 in DNA: TGTGCCAGCAGCTTCGACAGGCCCCGAAGACTAACTAATGAAAAACTGTTTTTT. The rearrangement links TRBV7-9 to TRBJ1-4; the D gene is possibly TRBD1 (6 bases). Trimming pared 3 bases from V and 1 base from J, leaving 18 bases between. This CDR3 comprises 18 residues. CDR1 SEHNR and CDR2 FQNEAQ come from the germline V gene (reference sequence).

This clonotype has a handful of counts. The V call is TRBV20-1, the J call TRBJ2-3, with 16 bases identical to TRBD2. V was pared by 6 bases and J by 6 bases, with 12 bases of the junction left unmatched. This CDR3 spans 17 amino acids. Germline values: CDR1 DFQATT, CDR2 SNEGSKA (reference sequence). CDR3 nucleotides: TGCAGTGCAATAACGGGACTAGCGGGGGGGGGGCGCGATACGCAGTATTTT. It encodes CSAITGLAGGGRDTQYF.

This clonotype has only a few counts. The chain has TRBV6-6 and TRBJ2-2, with a possible D match to TRBD2 (5 bases). The CDR3 is 14 amino acids. Germline values: CDR1 MNHNY, CDR2 SVGAGI (reference sequence). Trimming took 1 base from V and 5 from J, leaving 8 bases between them. CDR3 nucleotides: TGTGCCAGCAGTTACTTTCGGGGAACCGGGGAGCTGTTTTTT. Translation gives CASSYFRGTGELFF.

The chain joins TRBV27 to TRBJ2-7, with 10 bases that match TRBD2. With V trimmed by 1 base and J by 2 bases, 5 bases remained unmatched. CDR1 is MNHEY and CDR2 is SMNVEV in the germline V gene (reference sequence). The CDR3 sequence is 16 residues long. CDR3 bases: TGTGCCAGCAGTTTATATACTAGCGGGGACACCTACGAGCAGTACTTC. Translation gives CASSLYTSGDTYEQYF.

This clonotype was detected many times. The CDR3 DNA sequence: TGCAGTGCAATTGACCCAACTAATGAAAAACTGTTTTTT. It translates to CSAIDPTNEKLFF. The gene calls are TRBV20-1 and TRBJ1-4; no firm D call. This CDR3 comprises 13 residues. With 6 bases removed from V and 0 bases from J, the gap between germline ends came to 8 bases. Germline CDR1 and CDR2: DFQATT and SNEGSKA (reference sequence).

Concerning this clonotype: Mismatch with germline at one junction end may stem from a read error. The chain uses TRBV11-1 and TRBJ2-2, with D possibly being TRBD1 (6 bases). The CDR3 has 16 amino acids. Germline V lookup: CDR1 SGHAT, CDR2 FQDESV (reference sequence). CDR3 in amino acids: CANSLTTGLNTGELFF. CDR3 DNA sequence: TGTGCCAACAGCCTCACGACAGGCCTGAACACCGGGGAGCTGTTTTTT. Full variable domain (missing parts from reference TRBV11-1 and TRBJ2-2): EAEVAQSPRYKITEKSQAVAFWCDPISGHATLYWYRQILGQGPELLVQFQDESVVDDSQLPKDRFSAERLKGVDSTLKIQPAELGDSAMYLCANSLTTGLNTGELFFGEGSRLTVL.

Many counts were recorded for this clonotype. The chain joins TRBV3-1 to TRBJ1-1, with D perhaps TRBD1 (6 bases). The V gene lost 4 bases and the J gene lost 7 bases, with 10 bases spanning the gap. This CDR3 comprises 12 residues. The germline CDR1 and CDR2 sequences are LGHDT and YNNKEL (reference sequence). CDR3 region: CASSRPRGEAFF. The CDR3 region has the DNA TGTGCCAGCAGCCGACCCAGGGGTGAAGCTTTCTTT.

At least ten counts were recorded for this clonotype. The gene calls are TRBV6-1 and TRBJ1-2; 7 nucleotides line up with TRBD1. This CDR3 is built from 15 residues. V dropped 8 bases and J dropped 5; count of bases not matched to a gene: 14. The germline CDR1 and CDR2 sequences are MNHNS and SASEGT. CDR3 coding DNA: TGTGCCAGCGGTAACCAAGCCGGGACAGCTTATGGCTACACCTTC. Translation: CASGNQAGTAYGYTF.

In its sample, this clonotype was seen many times. This chain uses TRBV20-1 with TRBJ2-1; D remains ambiguous. This CDR3 region has 13 residues. Germline CDR1 DFQATT, CDR2 SNEGSKA (reference sequence). V was clipped by 1 base and J by 3 bases, with 7 bases between them. The CDR3 bases are TGCAGTGCTAGAGTACCGGTCTACAATGAGCAGTTCTTC. Encoded protein: CSARVPVYNEQFF.

This clonotype came up once. A much larger clone lies a single base off, so this may be a read error. The CDR3 nucleotides read TGTGCCAGCAGCCAAGGGTTAGGGTTTAGCACAGATACGCAGTATTTT. Translation gives CASSQGLGFSTDTQYF. V and J are TRBV9 and TRBJ2-3; D is unresolved. CDR3 length equals 16 residues. V was cut by 4 bases and J by 0 bases, with 15 bases left in between. The germline gives CDR1 SGDLS, CDR2 YYNGEE.

This clonotype was counted a single time. The chain recombines TRBV19 with TRBJ2-7; unclear D gene. CDR1 is LNHDA, CDR2 SQIVND, per germline (reference sequence). The CDR3 loop spans 14 amino acids. V lost 3 bases and J lost 4, with 13 bases in between. The CDR3: CASSINYGVYEQYF. The CDR3 DNA is TGTGCCAGTAGTATTAATTACGGCGTTTACGAGCAGTACTTC.

This clonotype was observed at least ten times. The chain uses TRBV4-1 and TRBJ2-1, with 10 positions matching TRBD2. Trimming cost V 0 bases and J 7 bases; bases outside gene matches: 15. Germline V CDR1 and CDR2: MGHRA, YSYEKL. This CDR3 has 19 amino acids. CDR3 coding DNA: TGCGCCAGCAGCCAAGACCAGGGAGCTAGCGGGAGATTAAGGAATGAGCAGTTCTTC. It codes for CASSQDQGASGRLRNEQFF.

The chain is built from TRBV30 and TRBJ2-1, with D possibly being TRBD1 (7 bases). Trimming took off 0 bases at V and 8 bases at J, with 14 bases between the two ends. Germline CDR1 reads GTSNPN; CDR2 reads SVGIG (reference sequence). The length of the CDR3 is 14 residues. The CDR3 is CAWSVAGGGDEQFF. In nucleotides, the CDR3 is TGTGCCTGGAGTGTGGCAGGGGGAGGCGATGAGCAGTTCTTC.

This sequence joins TRBV30 and TRBJ1-2; 8 nucleotides line up with TRBD1. Germline V gene data show CDR1 as GTSNPN and CDR2 as SVGIG (reference sequence). V lost 6 bases, J lost 3 bases, and 6 bases stayed unmatched. The CDR3 is 13 amino acids. The CDR3 sequence: CACRTGTDYGYTF. CDR3 DNA sequence: TGTGCCTGTAGGACAGGGACGGACTATGGCTACACCTTC.

CDR3 region: CAISATGTANYGYTF. CDR3 nucleotides: TGTGCCATCAGTGCCACCGGGACGGCGAACTATGGCTACACCTTC. The chain is built from TRBV10-3 and TRBJ1-2; D is possibly TRBD1 (5 bases). Trimming stripped 4 bases from V and 2 bases from J, with 14 bases between. The CDR3 runs to 15 residues. Germline V lookup: CDR1 ENHRY, CDR2 SYGVKD.

In regard to this clonotype: A much larger clone differs by one base, so this may be a read error. J is TRBJ2-2 and V is TRBV7-9; possibly TRBD2 for D (6 bases). The V end lost 7 bases, the J end lost 6 bases, and 15 bases lay between the germline ends. This CDR3 is 14 amino acids long. Germline CDR1 is SEHNR and CDR2 is FQNEAQ (reference sequence). This CDR3 is CASNVRERAGELFF. CDR3 DNA: TGTGCCAGCAACGTCCGGGAGCGGGCCGGGGAGCTGTTTTTT.